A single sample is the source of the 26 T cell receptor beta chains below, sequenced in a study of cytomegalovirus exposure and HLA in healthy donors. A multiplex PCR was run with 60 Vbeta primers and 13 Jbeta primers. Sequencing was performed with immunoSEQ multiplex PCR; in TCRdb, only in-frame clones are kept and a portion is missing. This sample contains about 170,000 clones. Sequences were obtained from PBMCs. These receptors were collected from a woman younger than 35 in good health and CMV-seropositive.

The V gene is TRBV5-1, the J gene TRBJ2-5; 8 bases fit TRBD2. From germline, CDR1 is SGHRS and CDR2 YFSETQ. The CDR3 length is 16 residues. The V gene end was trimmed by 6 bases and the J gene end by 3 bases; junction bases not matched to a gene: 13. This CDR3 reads CASTLYGGGREETQYF. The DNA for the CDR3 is TGCGCCAGCACCCTTTACGGCGGGGGGCGGGAAGAGACCCAGTACTTC.

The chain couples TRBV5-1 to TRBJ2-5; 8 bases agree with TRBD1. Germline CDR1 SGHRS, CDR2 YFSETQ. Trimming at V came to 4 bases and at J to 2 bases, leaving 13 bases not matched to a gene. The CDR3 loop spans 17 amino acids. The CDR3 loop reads CASSLIKIRTGQETQYF. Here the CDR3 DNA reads TGCGCCAGCAGCCTGATCAAGATTAGGACAGGGCAAGAGACCCAGTACTTC.

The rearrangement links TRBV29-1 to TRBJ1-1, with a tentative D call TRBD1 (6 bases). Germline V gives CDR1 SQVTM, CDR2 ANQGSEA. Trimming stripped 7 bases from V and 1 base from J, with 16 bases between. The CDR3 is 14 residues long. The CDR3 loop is CSAQRGAGNTEAFF. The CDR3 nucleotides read TGCAGCGCCCAACGGGGGGCAGGGAACACTGAAGCTTTCTTT. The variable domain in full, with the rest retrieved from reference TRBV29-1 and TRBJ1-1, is SAVISQKPSRDICQRGTSLTIQCQVDSQVTMMFWYRQQPGQSLTLIATANQGSEATYESGFVIDKFPISRPNLTFSTLTVSNMSPEDSSIYLCSAQRGAGNTEAFFGQGTRLTVV.

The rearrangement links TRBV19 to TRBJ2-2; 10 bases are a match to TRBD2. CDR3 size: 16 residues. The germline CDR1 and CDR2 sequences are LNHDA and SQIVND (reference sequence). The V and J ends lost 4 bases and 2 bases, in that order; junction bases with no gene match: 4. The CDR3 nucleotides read TGTGCCAGTAGTAGTTGGACTAGCGGAAACACCGGGGAGCTGTTTTTT. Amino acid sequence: CASSSWTSGNTGELFF.

CDR3 protein: CASSVGRTDRQSEAFF. The DNA of the CDR3 is TGTGCCAGCAGCGTAGGTAGGACAGATCGTCAATCTGAAGCTTTCTTT. The rearrangement links TRBV9 to TRBJ1-1; D may be TRBD1 (6 bases). V lost 0 bases, J lost 6 bases, and 18 bases lay in between. Germline CDR1 and CDR2: SGDLS and YYNGEE. This CDR3 has 16 residues.

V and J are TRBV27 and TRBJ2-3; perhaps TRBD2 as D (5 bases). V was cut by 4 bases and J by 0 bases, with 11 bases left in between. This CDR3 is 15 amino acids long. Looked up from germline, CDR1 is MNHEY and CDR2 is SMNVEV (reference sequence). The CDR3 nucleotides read TGTGCCAGCAGTTACGGGGAACCTAGCACAGATACGCAGTATTTT. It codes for CASSYGEPSTDTQYF.

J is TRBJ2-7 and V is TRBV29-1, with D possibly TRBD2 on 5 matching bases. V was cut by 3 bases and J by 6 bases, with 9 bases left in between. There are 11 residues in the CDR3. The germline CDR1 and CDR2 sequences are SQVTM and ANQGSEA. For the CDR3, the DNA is TGCAGCGTTGATAGCCGGGGCGAGCAGTACTTC. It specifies CSVDSRGEQYF.

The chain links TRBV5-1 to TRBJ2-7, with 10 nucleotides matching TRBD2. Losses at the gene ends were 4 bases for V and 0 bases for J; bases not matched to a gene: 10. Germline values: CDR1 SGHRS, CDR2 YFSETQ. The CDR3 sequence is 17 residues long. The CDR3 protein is CASSLGLAGGGSYEQYF. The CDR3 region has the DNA TGCGCCAGCAGCCTGGGGTTAGCGGGGGGCGGCTCCTACGAGCAGTACTTC.

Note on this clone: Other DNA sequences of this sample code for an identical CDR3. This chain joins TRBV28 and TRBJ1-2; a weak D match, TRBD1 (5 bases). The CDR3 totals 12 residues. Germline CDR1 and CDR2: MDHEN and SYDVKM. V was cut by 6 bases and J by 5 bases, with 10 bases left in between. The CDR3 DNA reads TGTGCCAGCAGACCGGGGGGGTATGGCTACACCTTC. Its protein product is CASRPGGYGYTF.

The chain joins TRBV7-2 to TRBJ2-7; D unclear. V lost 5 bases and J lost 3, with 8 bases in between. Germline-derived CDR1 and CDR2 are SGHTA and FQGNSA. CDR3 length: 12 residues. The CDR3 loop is CASSPAHYEQYF. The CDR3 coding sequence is TGTGCCAGCAGCCCAGCGCACTACGAGCAGTACTTC. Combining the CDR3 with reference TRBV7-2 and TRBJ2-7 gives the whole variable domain GAGVSQSPSNKVTEKGKDVELRCDPISGHTALYWYRQSLGQGLEFLIYFQGNSAPDKSGLPSDRFSAERTGGSVSTLTIQRTQQEDSAVYLCASSPAHYEQYFGPGTRLTVT.

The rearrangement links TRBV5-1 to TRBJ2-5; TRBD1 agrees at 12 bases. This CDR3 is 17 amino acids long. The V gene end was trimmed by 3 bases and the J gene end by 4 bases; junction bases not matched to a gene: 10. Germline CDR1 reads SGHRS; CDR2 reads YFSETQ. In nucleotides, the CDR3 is TGCGCCAGCAGCTCGGGACAGGGGGCTGTTGCGCTAGAGACCCAGTACTTC. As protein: CASSSGQGAVALETQYF.

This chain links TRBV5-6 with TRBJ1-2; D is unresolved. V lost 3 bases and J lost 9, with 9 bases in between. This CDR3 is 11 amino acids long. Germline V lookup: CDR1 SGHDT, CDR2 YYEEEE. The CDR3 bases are TGTGCCAGCAGCTCGAGGGTACGCTACACCTTC. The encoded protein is CASSSRVRYTF.

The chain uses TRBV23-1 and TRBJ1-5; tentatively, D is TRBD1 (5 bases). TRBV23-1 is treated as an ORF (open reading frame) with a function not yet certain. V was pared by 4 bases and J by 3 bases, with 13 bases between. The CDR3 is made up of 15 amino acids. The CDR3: CASSRKGEDNQPQHF. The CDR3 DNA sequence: TGCGCCAGCAGTCGGAAAGGGGAGGACAATCAGCCCCAGCATTTT.

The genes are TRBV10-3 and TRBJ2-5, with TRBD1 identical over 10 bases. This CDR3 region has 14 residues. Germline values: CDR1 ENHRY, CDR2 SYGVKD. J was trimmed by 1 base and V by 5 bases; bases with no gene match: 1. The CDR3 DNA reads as TGTGCCATCAGTCGACAGGGGGCCCAAGAGACCCAGTACTTC. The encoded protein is CAISRQGAQETQYF.

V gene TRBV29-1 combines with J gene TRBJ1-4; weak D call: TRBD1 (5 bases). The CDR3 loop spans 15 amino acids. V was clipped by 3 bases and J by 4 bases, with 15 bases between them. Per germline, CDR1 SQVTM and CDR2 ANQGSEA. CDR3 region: CSVDGLEQDNEKLFF. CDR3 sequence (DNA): TGCAGCGTTGATGGTTTAGAACAGGATAATGAAAAACTGTTTTTT.

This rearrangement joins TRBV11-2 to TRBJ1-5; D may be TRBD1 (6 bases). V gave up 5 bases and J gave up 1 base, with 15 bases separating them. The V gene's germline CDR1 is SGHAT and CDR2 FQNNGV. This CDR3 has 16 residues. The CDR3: CASSIGQTLSNQPQHF. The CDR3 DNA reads TGTGCCAGCAGCATCGGACAGACCCTCAGCAATCAGCCCCAGCATTTT.

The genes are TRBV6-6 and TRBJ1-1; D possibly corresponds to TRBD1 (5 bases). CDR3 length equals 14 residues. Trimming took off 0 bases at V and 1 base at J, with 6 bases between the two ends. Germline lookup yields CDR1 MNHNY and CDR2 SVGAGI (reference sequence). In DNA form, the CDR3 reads TGTGCCAGCAGTTACTCGCAGGGGAACACTGAAGCTTTCTTT. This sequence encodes CASSYSQGNTEAFF.

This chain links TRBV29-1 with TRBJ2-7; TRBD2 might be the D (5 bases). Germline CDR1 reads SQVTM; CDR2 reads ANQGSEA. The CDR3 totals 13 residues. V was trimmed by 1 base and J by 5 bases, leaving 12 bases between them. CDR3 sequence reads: CSVEGGNFNEQYF. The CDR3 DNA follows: TGCAGCGTTGAAGGAGGGAACTTTAACGAGCAGTACTTC.

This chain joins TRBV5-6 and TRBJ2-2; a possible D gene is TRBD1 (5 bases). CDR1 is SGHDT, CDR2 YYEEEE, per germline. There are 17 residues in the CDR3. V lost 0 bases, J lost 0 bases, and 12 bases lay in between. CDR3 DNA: TGTGCCAGCAGCTTGGGGGGCCCTTGGGCGAACACCGGGGAGCTGTTTTTT. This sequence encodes CASSLGGPWANTGELFF.

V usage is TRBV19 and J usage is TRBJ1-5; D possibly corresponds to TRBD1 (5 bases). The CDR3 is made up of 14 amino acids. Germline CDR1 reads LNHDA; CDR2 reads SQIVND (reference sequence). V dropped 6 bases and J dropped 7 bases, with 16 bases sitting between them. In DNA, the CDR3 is TGTGCCAGTAGGACCGACAGTTCATTCCAGCCCCAGCATTTT. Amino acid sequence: CASRTDSSFQPQHF. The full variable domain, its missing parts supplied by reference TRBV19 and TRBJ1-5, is DGGITQSPKYLFRKEGQNVTLSCEQNLNHDAMYWYRQDPGQGLRLIYYSQIVNDFQKGDIAEGYSVSREKKESFPLTVTSAQKNPTAFYLCASRTDSSFQPQHFGDGTRLSIL.

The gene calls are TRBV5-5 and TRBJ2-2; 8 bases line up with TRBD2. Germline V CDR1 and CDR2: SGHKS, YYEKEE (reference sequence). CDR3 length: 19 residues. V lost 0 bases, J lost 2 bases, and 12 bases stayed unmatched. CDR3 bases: TGTGCCAGCAGCTTGGGGGCTATAGCGGGGCTTAGAAACACCGGGGAGCTGTTTTTT. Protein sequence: CASSLGAIAGLRNTGELFF. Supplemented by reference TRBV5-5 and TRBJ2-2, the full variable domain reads DAGVTQSPTHLIKTRGQQVTLRCSPISGHKSVSWYQQVLGQGPQFIFQYYEKEERGRGNFPDRFSARQFPNYSSELNVNALLLGDSALYLCASSLGAIAGLRNTGELFFGEGSRLTVL.

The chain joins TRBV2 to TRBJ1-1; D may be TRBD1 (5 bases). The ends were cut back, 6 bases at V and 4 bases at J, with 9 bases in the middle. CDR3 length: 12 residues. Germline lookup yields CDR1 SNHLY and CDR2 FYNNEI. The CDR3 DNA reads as TGTGCCAGCAGAGGGGTTGGCACTGAAGCTTTCTTT. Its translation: CASRGVGTEAFF.

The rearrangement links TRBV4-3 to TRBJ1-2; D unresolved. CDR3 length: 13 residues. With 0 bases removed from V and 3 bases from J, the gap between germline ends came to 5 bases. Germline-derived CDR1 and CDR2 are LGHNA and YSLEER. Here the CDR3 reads CASSQDHDYGYTF. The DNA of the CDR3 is TGCGCCAGCAGCCAAGATCATGACTATGGCTACACCTTC.

CDR3 coding DNA: TGTGCCAGCAGTCTTAGCGGGGACTCCGGGGAGCTGTTTTTT. Translation gives CASSLSGDSGELFF. The chain has TRBV6-4 and TRBJ2-2, with TRBD2 matching over 8 bases. Trimming cost V 5 bases and J 6 bases; bases outside gene matches: 5. The CDR3 runs 14 residues. Germline-derived CDR1 and CDR2 are MRHNA and SNTAGT.

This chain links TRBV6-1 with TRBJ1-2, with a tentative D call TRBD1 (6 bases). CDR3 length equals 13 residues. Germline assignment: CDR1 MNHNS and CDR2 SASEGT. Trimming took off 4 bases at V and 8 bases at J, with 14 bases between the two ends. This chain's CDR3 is CASSVQGPGGYTF. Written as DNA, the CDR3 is TGTGCCAGCAGTGTACAGGGCCCTGGGGGCTACACCTTC.

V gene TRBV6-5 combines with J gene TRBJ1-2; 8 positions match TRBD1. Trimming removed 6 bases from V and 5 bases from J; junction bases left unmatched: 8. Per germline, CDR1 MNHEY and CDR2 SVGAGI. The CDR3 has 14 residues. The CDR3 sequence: CASSRQGIGYGYTF. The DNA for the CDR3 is TGTGCCAGCAGCCGACAGGGGATAGGTTATGGCTACACCTTC.